The rows below give T cell receptor beta chains drawn from one sample of a study of shared clonotypes between healthy human individuals. The protocol was immunoSEQ multiplex PCR, while the TCRdb copy is restricted to in-frame clones and leaves out a portion. This sample has fewer than 1 million clones, with roughly 96% found just once. The sample comprised naive CD8+ T cells sorted from blood. The receptors come from a man aged 25 to 40 in good health. Both conserved end residues are trimmed from each CDR3. The D gene is left open where the match is weak. A clone size is listed for some rows: how often the clone was seen (once, few, many), or a class if it is expanded.

>TRBJ2-1|TRBV6-5|NA|NA
ASSYVPGVTYNEQF
>TRBJ2-1|TRBV6-5|NA|NA
ASSYGTYNEQF
>TRBJ2-7|TRBV5-1|TRBD2|NA
ASSLRSGLAGPSYEQY
>TRBJ2-1|TRBV11-2|TRBD2|NA
ASSSTSGVYNEQF
>TRBJ2-7|TRBV6-5|NA|NA
ASSYWDSYEQY
>TRBJ2-5|TRBV1|NA|NA
TSSHQGHVRETQY
>TRBJ1-2|TRBV9|NA|once
ASGQRRT
>TRBJ2-5|TRBV5-6|NA|NA
ASSLGVSGALETQY
>TRBJ1-2|TRBV7-6|TRBD1|NA
ASSLATNHKGALGYT
>TRBJ2-7|TRBV7-9|NA|once
ASSLGELPYEQY
>TRBJ1-2|TRBV19|NA|NA
ASTSGQGLNGYT
>TRBJ2-7|TRBV7-9|NA|NA
ASSSHGIYEQY
>TRBJ1-4|TRBV28|NA|NA
ASSLISQTGLDEKLF
>TRBJ1-1|TRBV7-9|NA|NA
ASSLLSRNTEAF
>TRBJ1-1|TRBV2|TRBD1|NA
ASSDTGTGKNTEAF
>TRBJ2-2|TRBV7-2|NA|NA
ASSVLVGITGELF
>TRBJ1-2|TRBV4-1|NA|NA
ASSQEGRANYGYT
>TRBJ2-2|TRBV7-3|TRBD1|NA
ASSLGQGDSAGELF
>TRBJ2-1|TRBV5-5|NA|NA
ASSAPLEQF
>TRBJ1-5|TRBV30|TRBD1|NA
AWSRTGGNQPQH
>TRBJ2-2|TRBV7-9|TRBD1|NA
ASSRGQATNTGELF
>TRBJ2-1|TRBV27|TRBD2|once
ASSPRGGNNEQF
>TRBJ2-4|TRBV7-9|NA|NA
ASSFGWDPKNIQY
>TRBJ2-3|TRBV4-1|NA|NA
ASSQVALATSDTQY
>TRBJ2-7|TRBV19|NA|NA
ASSIFPRGDYEQY
>TRBJ1-5|TRBV6-5|NA|NA
ASSQGPVNQPQH
>TRBJ1-2|TRBV4-1|NA|NA
ASSQEAEVYGYT
>TRBJ2-7|TRBV13|TRBD1|NA
ASSLSPGQDGNEQY
>TRBJ2-3|TRBV2|NA|NA
ASSEFLAVHTDTQY
>TRBJ2-7|TRBV7-3|TRBD2|NA
ASSKLAGGTYEQY
>TRBJ1-4|TRBV27|NA|NA
ASSTSGDELF
>TRBJ2-6|TRBV7-8|TRBD1|NA
ASTALQGFGANVLT
>TRBJ2-2|TRBV9|NA|NA
ASSVVSTGELF
>TRBJ1-1|TRBV10-3|NA|NA
AISGQLEAF
>TRBJ2-7|TRBV5-1|NA|NA
ASSLGASYEQY
>TRBJ2-1|TRBV19|TRBD2|NA
ASSKRRAGVGNEQF
>TRBJ2-7|TRBV21-1|NA|once
ASSKTGDPYEQY
>TRBJ2-1|TRBV6-4|TRBD2|NA
ASSALAGTGGEQF
>TRBJ2-2|TRBV5-6|NA|NA
ASSWGGATGELF
>TRBJ1-2|TRBV13|NA|few
ASSPAGSNYGYT
>TRBJ2-1|TRBV28|NA|NA
ASSVGPKGYNEQF
>TRBJ2-1|TRBV5-4|NA|NA
ASSGGLYHEQF
>TRBJ2-3|TRBV19|TRBD2|NA
ASNLAGNVEADTQY
>TRBJ2-5|TRBV7-9|NA|NA
ASSLWSGGRVETQY
>TRBJ2-2|TRBV14|TRBD1|NA
ASSADRVGFVTGELF
>TRBJ2-7|TRBV5-1|NA|NA
ASSSGVRGLETPYEQY
>TRBJ1-1|TRBV5-5|NA|NA
ASRPRAGMNTEAF